Each of the 24 T cell receptor beta chains below was sequenced from the same sample in a study of cytomegalovirus exposure and HLA in healthy donors. PCR amplification relied on 60 Vbeta primers (plus 13 Jbeta primers). Clones were read by immunoSEQ multiplex PCR, and TCRdb kept only the in-frame ones, dropping some. In the table there are 120,000 or so clones, about 72% of which are singletons. Sequenced input: PBMCs. These receptors came from a man aged 25-45 years in good health and CMV-seropositive.

V and J are TRBV5-8 and TRBJ2-4; 9 bases fit TRBD1. Per germline, CDR1 SGHTS and CDR2 YDEGEE. Germline trimming cut 3 bases from V and 4 bases from J; bases unmatched to any gene: 8. The CDR3 has 16 amino acids. This CDR3 is CASSSSAGTGKNIQYF. Here the CDR3 DNA reads TGTGCCAGCAGCTCGTCGGCCGGGACAGGGAAAAACATTCAGTACTTC.

This clone was seen a handful of times. The rearrangement links TRBV4-2 to TRBJ2-7; 7 nucleotides match TRBD2. Losses at the gene ends were 1 base for V and 2 bases for J; bases not matched to a gene: 5. The germline V gene encodes CDR1 LGHNA and CDR2 YNFKEQ. The CDR3 sequence is 15 residues long. The DNA for the CDR3 is TGTGCCAGCAGCCAAGCCGGGGGGAGACCCTACGAGCAGTACTTC. Translated, it gives CASSQAGGRPYEQYF.

This clone was observed a handful of times. The rearrangement joins TRBV9 to TRBJ1-2; TRBD1 might be the D (5 bases). CDR3 length: 13 residues. Germline V CDR1 and CDR2: SGDLS, YYNGEE. The ends were cut back, 0 bases at V and 9 bases at J, with 12 bases in the middle. CDR3 coding DNA: TGTGCCAGCAGCGTAGCCCAGGGTGATCGCTACACCTTC. The encoded protein is CASSVAQGDRYTF.

This clone was picked up a small number of times. The chain joins TRBV19 to TRBJ2-5; D not resolved. The CDR3 runs 14 residues. Germline CDR1 and CDR2: LNHDA and SQIVND (reference sequence). Deletions cut 1 base from V and 2 bases from J, with 8 bases between. The CDR3 reads CASSIGQSQETQYF. The DNA of the CDR3 is TGTGCCAGTAGTATAGGGCAGTCTCAAGAGACCCAGTACTTC.

The V call is TRBV5-4, the J call TRBJ2-7; 8 bases match TRBD2. The germline V gene encodes CDR1 SGHNT and CDR2 YYREEE (reference sequence). The junction had 5 bases not matched to a gene; V was cut back by 2 bases and J by 4 bases. The CDR3 runs 14 residues. The CDR3 coding sequence is TGTGCCAGCAGCTTAGGAGCTAGCGGGTACGAGCAGTACTTC. As protein: CASSLGASGYEQYF.

The V and J genes are TRBV2 and TRBJ2-7, with D possibly matching TRBD1 (6 bases). Trimming took 4 bases from V and 4 from J, leaving 11 bases between them. CDR3 size: 13 residues. CDR1 is SNHLY and CDR2 is FYNNEI in the germline V gene. CDR3 sequence (DNA): TGTGCCAGCAGTGTCCAGGGGTGGTACGAGCAGTACTTC. Its translation: CASSVQGWYEQYF.

This clone was seen only a few times. V usage is TRBV30 and J usage is TRBJ2-1; 7 bases agree with TRBD2. This CDR3 contains 16 residues. CDR1 and CDR2 from the germline V gene are GTSNPN and SVGIG (reference sequence). The V segment lost 0 bases and the J segment 4 bases; nucleotides outside the gene matches: 9. CDR3 protein: CAWSVTPGLRYNEQFF. The CDR3 nucleotides are TGTGCCTGGAGTGTAACACCGGGACTAAGATACAATGAGCAGTTCTTC.

The J gene is TRBJ1-2, the V gene TRBV5-6; 8 bases are shared with TRBD1. CDR3 size: 16 residues. Germline CDR1 SGHDT, CDR2 YYEEEE. V lost 4 bases and J lost 3; bases outside the gene matches: 11. The CDR3 DNA is TGTGCCAGCAGCCCTGCCCCCGACAGGGGATACTATGGCTACACCTTC. Encoded protein: CASSPAPDRGYYGYTF.

This clone was observed a few times. CDR3 sequence (DNA): TGTGCCAGCAGTCTAGCGGGAGCCAAAAACATTCAGTACTTC. It codes for CASSLAGAKNIQYF. The rearrangement links TRBV6-6 to TRBJ2-4; 8 bases fit TRBD2. The CDR3 spans 14 residues. The J segment lost 0 bases and the V segment lost 5 bases, leaving 0 bases of the junction unmatched. Germline CDR1 and CDR2: MNHNY and SVGAGI (reference sequence).

The V and J genes are TRBV7-9 and TRBJ2-7, with 8 bases aligning to TRBD2. The CDR3 contains 15 residues. Germline CDR1 SEHNR, CDR2 FQNEAQ (reference sequence). The ends lost 5 bases at V and 2 bases at J; junction bases unmatched: 8. CDR3 in DNA: TGTGCCAGCAGCCCCGGGAGGGGTAAAACCTACGAGCAGTACTTC. Translating gives CASSPGRGKTYEQYF.

This chain joins TRBV5-1 and TRBJ2-1, with D possibly TRBD1 on 6 matching bases. Germline V gene lookup returns CDR1 SGHRS and CDR2 YFSETQ. V shed 0 bases and J shed 0 bases, with 19 bases lying between them. The CDR3 consists of 19 residues. The CDR3 DNA reads as TGCGCCAGCAGCTTGGTACAGGGTCGAATGTTGAGCTCCTACAATGAGCAGTTCTTC. Its translation is CASSLVQGRMLSSYNEQFF.

The chain employs TRBV5-1 and TRBJ2-5, with no clear D. CDR1 and CDR2 from the germline V gene are SGHRS and YFSETQ. Deletions cut 0 bases from V and 0 bases from J, with 9 bases between. The CDR3 runs to 15 residues. CDR3 nucleotides: TGCGCCAGCAGCTTGGGGCGGATGTACCAAGAGACCCAGTACTTC. Protein: CASSLGRMYQETQYF.

The chain recombines TRBV4-2 with TRBJ2-7; 11 bases fit TRBD2. The CDR3 contains 15 residues. Per the germline V gene, CDR1 is LGHNA and CDR2 is YNFKEQ. The trim removed 1 base at V and 5 bases at J, leaving 4 bases unmatched. As DNA, the CDR3 is TGTGCCAGCAGCCAAGGGGGACTAGCGGTCGACGAGCAGTACTTC. As protein: CASSQGGLAVDEQYF.

This chain links TRBV15 with TRBJ2-5; 9 nucleotides align to TRBD1. The DNA end is more similar to TRBJ2-7, so the J call may be wrong. There are 16 residues in the CDR3. CDR1 is LNHNV, CDR2 YYDKDF, per germline (reference sequence). The CDR3: CATSRLRQGDAYEQYF. The CDR3 DNA reads as TGTGCCACCAGCAGACTTAGACAGGGGGATGCTTACGAGCAGTACTTC.

V usage is TRBV4-1 and J usage is TRBJ2-7, with 8 bases lining up with TRBD1. CDR1 is MGHRA and CDR2 is YSYEKL in the germline V gene. The length of the CDR3 is 17 residues. Trimming cost V 4 bases and J 4 bases; bases outside gene matches: 15. Written as DNA, the CDR3 is TGCGCCAGCAGCCCCGGGACGACAGGGGCATCCTTTTACGAGCAGTACTTC. This translates into CASSPGTTGASFYEQYF.

The chain links TRBV9 to TRBJ1-1; D possibly corresponds to TRBD1 (6 bases). The V end was cut by 2 bases, the J end by 4 bases, with 15 bases between. The CDR3 totals 15 residues. The germline CDR1 and CDR2 sequences are SGDLS and YYNGEE. CDR3 in amino acids: CASSVEGGRVTEAFF. The CDR3 coding sequence is TGTGCCAGCAGCGTGGAGGGGGGGCGCGTCACTGAAGCTTTCTTT.

This chain connects TRBV29-1 to TRBJ2-3; TRBD2 might be the D (5 bases). Germline CDR1 SQVTM, CDR2 ANQGSEA. Trimming cost V 4 bases and J 0 bases, with 11 bases left between them. There are 14 residues in the CDR3. The CDR3 reads CSVVGETSTDTQYF. CDR3 DNA: TGCAGCGTTGTGGGAGAGACTAGCACAGATACGCAGTATTTT.

V gene TRBV19 combines with J gene TRBJ1-1; no clear D gene. Trimming cost V 3 bases and J 0 bases, with 14 bases left between them. The CDR3 consists of 16 residues. Germline-derived CDR1 and CDR2 are LNHDA and SQIVND (reference sequence). CDR3: CASSMHLGRMNTEAFF. The DNA for the CDR3 is TGTGCCAGTAGTATGCACCTGGGCAGGATGAACACTGAAGCTTTCTTT.

This clone showed up just a few times. The V gene is TRBV10-3, the J gene TRBJ1-1; D gene ambiguous. Trimming left V 7 bases short and J 0 bases short, with 12 bases between. This CDR3 is 14 amino acids long. The germline gives CDR1 ENHRY, CDR2 SYGVKD. CDR3 in amino acids: CAITAGYMNTEAFF. The CDR3 bases are TGTGCCATCACGGCAGGTTACATGAACACTGAAGCTTTCTTT.

The rearrangement uses TRBV29-1 and TRBJ2-1; 9 bases are shared with TRBD1. There are 14 residues in the CDR3. J was trimmed by 2 bases and V by 3 bases; bases with no gene match: 2. From germline, CDR1 is SQVTM and CDR2 ANQGSEA. CDR3 protein: CSVEGDRAYNEQFF. The CDR3, as DNA: TGCAGCGTTGAGGGGGACAGGGCCTACAATGAGCAGTTCTTC.

The chain couples TRBV19 to TRBJ1-5; 9 bases line up with TRBD1. The CDR3 is 14 residues long. Germline V gives CDR1 LNHDA, CDR2 SQIVND (reference sequence). After removal of 5 bases from V and 7 bases from J, the junction contained 6 bases not matched to a gene. CDR3 sequence reads: CASSPGQGIQPQHF. The CDR3 DNA reads TGTGCCAGTAGTCCAGGACAGGGGATCCAGCCCCAGCATTTT. Combining the CDR3 with reference TRBV19 and TRBJ1-5 gives the whole variable domain DGGITQSPKYLFRKEGQNVTLSCEQNLNHDAMYWYRQDPGQGLRLIYYSQIVNDFQKGDIAEGYSVSREKKESFPLTVTSAQKNPTAFYLCASSPGQGIQPQHFGDGTRLSIL.

The chain couples TRBV9 to TRBJ2-7; 8 bases agree with TRBD2. Germline CDR1 SGDLS, CDR2 YYNGEE. The ends lost 0 bases at V and 3 bases at J; junction bases unmatched: 5. There are 15 residues in the CDR3. This chain's CDR3 is CASSVDPLADYEQYF. CDR3 bases: TGTGCCAGCAGCGTAGATCCACTAGCGGACTACGAGCAGTACTTC. The complete variable domain, with remaining parts taken from reference TRBV9 and TRBJ2-7, reads DSGVTQTPKHLITATGQRVTLRCSPRSGDLSVYWYQQSLDQGLQFLIQYYNGEERAKGNILERFSAQQFPDLHSELNLSSLELGDSALYFCASSVDPLADYEQYFGPGTRLTVT.

This clone was found a few times. The chain uses TRBV7-9 and TRBJ1-1; maybe TRBD1 (5 bases). The V and J ends lost 7 bases and 4 bases respectively, with 16 bases between them. The germline V gene encodes CDR1 SEHNR and CDR2 FQNEAQ (reference sequence). The CDR3 is made up of 14 amino acids. The CDR3 loop is CASTRQNSGTEAFF. In DNA, the CDR3 is TGTGCCAGCACGAGACAGAACTCAGGCACTGAAGCTTTCTTT.

J is TRBJ1-2 and V is TRBV27, with 9 bases fitting TRBD1. The CDR3 spans 14 residues. Germline assignment: CDR1 MNHEY and CDR2 SMNVEV (reference sequence). V trimming: 2 bases; J trimming: 4 bases; junction bases outside the gene matches: 2. The CDR3 reads CASSLTGGGYGYTF. As DNA, the CDR3 is TGTGCCAGCAGTTTAACAGGGGGCGGCTATGGCTACACCTTC.